This T cell receptor beta chain is drawn from a study of blood T cell repertoires in COVID-19. Study overall: The samples span acute and convalescent COVID-19 from the United States, Italy and Spain. Sources were T cells, B-cell-depleted T cells, or PBMCs; the material itself was cDNA or gDNA.

Method: immunoSEQ multiplex PCR; TCRdb's copy keeps in-frame clones and lacks some. This table holds around 95,000 clones, just under 80% found once. CDR1 SGHKS and CDR2 YYEKEE come from the germline V gene (reference sequence). CDR3 size: 14 residues. Trimming took 4 bases from V and 6 from J; bases not matched to a gene: 9. Sequenced: peripheral blood. V usage is TRBV5-5 and J usage is TRBJ1-2; 7 bases map to TRBD1. The source is a woman aged 70-85 years with acute or convalescent COVID-19. CDR3 in DNA: TGTGCCAGCAGCGACGACAGGGCTAGGCATGGCTACACCTTC. This sequence encodes CASSDDRARHGYTF.